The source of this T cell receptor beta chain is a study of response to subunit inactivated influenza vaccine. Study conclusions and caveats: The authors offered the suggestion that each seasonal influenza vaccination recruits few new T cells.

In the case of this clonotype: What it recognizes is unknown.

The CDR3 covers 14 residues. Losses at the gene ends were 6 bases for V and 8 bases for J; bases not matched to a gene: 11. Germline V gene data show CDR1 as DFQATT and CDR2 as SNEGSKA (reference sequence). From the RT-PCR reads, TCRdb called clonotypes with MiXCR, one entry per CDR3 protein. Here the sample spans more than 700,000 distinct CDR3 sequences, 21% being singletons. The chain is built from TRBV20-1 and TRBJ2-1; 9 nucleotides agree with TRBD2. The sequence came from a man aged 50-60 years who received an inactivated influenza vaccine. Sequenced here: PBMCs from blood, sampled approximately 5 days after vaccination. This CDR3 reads CSAIERGVPYEQFF. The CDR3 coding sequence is TGCAGTGCAATCGAGCGGGGGGTGCCCTATGAGCAGTTCTTC.